This T cell receptor beta chain derives from a study of T cells in Graves' hyperthyroidism and ophthalmopathy. This clonotype came up many times. Antigen specificity is unknown. The PBMCs were taken from 10 ml of fresh peripheral blood. Per the germline V gene, CDR1 is SGHTA and CDR2 is FQGNSA. The CDR3 runs to 14 residues. V lost 7 bases, J lost 4 bases, and 5 bases stayed unmatched. TCR beta CDR3 regions were amplified from RNA transcripts. During a first-round RT-PCR of the TCR CDR3, the HTBI primer set was used. TCRdb called the multiplex PCR reads again in MiXCR, with one record for every CDR3 protein. The sample lists about 480,000 distinct CDR3 sequences; about 24% were seen once. Study findings and constraints: A model of 13 V-J features distinguished ophthalmopathy from stable hyperthyroidism.

The sequence derives from a woman aged 25-40 years with Graves' ophthalmopathy. Sequencing was carried out using blood. The gene calls are TRBV7-2 and TRBJ1-5; 9 positions match TRBD1. The CDR3 loop is CASTKDRGNQPQHF. The CDR3 DNA is TGTGCCAGCACTAAAGACAGGGGGAATCAGCCCCAGCATTTT.